One and the same sample provided the 22 T cell receptor beta chains below, sequenced in a study of low-dose radiotherapy and immunotherapy resistance in tumors. Time point in this sample: after trial treatment. Treatment described: LDRT plus nivolumab, ipilimumab, low-dose cyclophosphamide and aspirin (RACIN trial). Primers targeting TRAV and TRBV primed first-strand cDNA, covering alpha and beta chains. TCRs were put through roughly 20 PCR cycles of amplification with Phusion. A constant-region primer and the V-primer adapter served as the primer pair. TCRdb re-analysed the reads in MiXCR, keeping a single row per CDR3 protein. Of fewer than 50,000 distinct CDR3 sequences listed, about 25% are singletons. Sequencing used PBMCs, obtained after low-dose radiotherapy plus immunotherapy. The receptor set was obtained from a male donor with prostate cancer.

This clonotype was seen just once. At one boundary the junction diverges from the germline segment, which might be a read error. The rearrangement uses TRBV29-1 and TRBJ2-5, with 9 bases aligning to TRBD1. Germline V gives CDR1 SQVTM, CDR2 ANQGSEA. CDR3 length: 16 residues. Here the CDR3 reads CSVDLMGYRGLESQYF. The CDR3 DNA reads as TGCAGCGTCGATTTAATGGGATACAGGGGGCTAGAGAGCCAGTACTTC. Based on the CDR3 plus reference TRBV29-1 and TRBJ2-5, the full variable domain is SAVISQKPSRDICQRGTSLTIQCQVDSQVTMMFWYRQQPGQSLTLIATANQGSEATYESGFVIDKFPISRPNLTFSTLTVSNMSPEDSSIYLCSVDLMGYRGLESQYFGPGTRLLVL.

This clonotype was detected many times. The J gene is TRBJ2-2, the V gene TRBV5-4; D remains ambiguous. V was shortened by 3 bases and J by 6 bases, with 9 bases between the two germline ends. The germline V gene has CDR1 SGHNT and CDR2 YYREEE (reference sequence). CDR3 length equals 13 residues. CDR3 DNA: TGTGCCAGCAGCTACAGCACCCCCGGGGAGCTGTTTTTT. This translates into CASSYSTPGELFF.

At least ten counts were recorded for this clonotype. V gene TRBV4-2 combines with J gene TRBJ2-2; D is unclear. The germline V gene encodes CDR1 LGHNA and CDR2 YNFKEQ. This CDR3 spans 18 amino acids. The V gene lost 0 bases and the J gene lost 0 bases, with 14 bases spanning the gap. The CDR3 spells CASSQESPGAPNTGELFF. The CDR3 nucleotides are TGTGCCAGCAGCCAAGAGAGCCCCGGTGCTCCGAACACCGGGGAGCTGTTTTTT.

This clonotype has at least ten counts. The junction departs from the called germline gene at one end, perhaps through a read error. This chain joins TRBV5-3 and TRBJ2-3; a possible D gene is TRBD1 (6 bases). TRBV5-3 has ORF status, its function being uncertain. The CDR3 runs 14 residues. Here the CDR3 reads CASSLGADTDTQYF. The CDR3 DNA reads as TGCGCCAGCAGCTTGGGGGCAGACACAGATACGCAGTATTTT.

This clonotype was observed many times. This chain links TRBV19 with TRBJ1-5, with D possibly TRBD1 on 6 matching bases. This CDR3 contains 12 residues. Germline V gives CDR1 LNHDA, CDR2 SQIVND (reference sequence). The CDR3 loop reads CAAGESNQPQHF. Here the CDR3 DNA reads TGTGCTGCAGGGGAAAGCAATCAGCCCCAGCATTTT.

This clonotype was seen at least ten times. The chain has TRBV5-4 and TRBJ2-7; 9 positions agree with TRBD2. CDR1 and CDR2 from the germline V gene are SGHNT and YYREEE (reference sequence). V was clipped by 4 bases and J by 4 bases; unmatched bases: 12. The CDR3 sequence is 16 residues long. The CDR3 region has the DNA TGTGCCAGCAGCCCGAGGGTAGCGGGAGCGGGATACGAGCAGTACTTC. Its protein is CASSPRVAGAGYEQYF. Filled out from reference TRBV5-4 and TRBJ2-7, the complete variable domain reads ETGVTQSPTHLIKTRGQQVTLRCSSQSGHNTVSWYQQALGQGPQFIFQYYREEENGRGNFPPRFSGLQFPNYSSELNVNALELDDSALYLCASSPRVAGAGYEQYFGPGTRLTVT.

This clonotype was seen ten or more times. This chain links TRBV7-9 with TRBJ1-1; D unclear. V was clipped by 2 bases and J by 1 base, with 17 bases between them. The CDR3 consists of 17 residues. Germline V CDR1 and CDR2: SEHNR, FQNEAQ (reference sequence). The DNA for the CDR3 is TGTGCCAGCAGCTTAAAACGCCCGGGAAGGGAGAACACTGAAGCTTTCTTT. Translated, it gives CASSLKRPGRENTEAFF.

This clonotype occurred many times. This chain connects TRBV7-9 to TRBJ2-1, with 7 bases aligning to TRBD2. Germline V CDR1 and CDR2: SEHNR, FQNEAQ (reference sequence). This CDR3 is built from 18 residues. V lost 5 bases, J lost 1 base, and 14 bases stayed unmatched. The CDR3 protein is CASSAWPGEGSSYNEQFF. DNA of the CDR3: TGTGCCAGCAGCGCATGGCCGGGGGAGGGGTCGTCCTACAATGAGCAGTTCTTC. Full variable domain (remainder filled in from reference TRBV7-9 and TRBJ2-1): DTGVSQNPRHKITKRGQNVTFRCDPISEHNRLYWYRQTLGQGPEFLTYFQNEAQLEKSRLLSDRFSAERPKGSFSTLEIQRTEQGDSAMYLCASSAWPGEGSSYNEQFFGPGTRLTVL.

The gene calls are TRBV2 and TRBJ2-7; the D gene is possibly TRBD2 (6 bases). Germline CDR1 SNHLY, CDR2 FYNNEI. Trimming removed 1 base from V and 5 bases from J, with 21 bases in between. The CDR3 runs 17 residues. In nucleotides, the CDR3 is TGTGCCAGCAGTGAAGAGCGGGCATTCTCTGGGGCCAACGAGCAGTACTTC. Translated, it gives CASSEERAFSGANEQYF.

This clonotype showed up just once. The likely explanation is a read error, given a far larger clone one base away. The chain carries TRBV5-1 and TRBJ2-1; D is perhaps TRBD1 or TRBD2 (6 bases each). Trimming cost V 8 bases and J 10 bases, with 19 bases left between them. This CDR3 is built from 13 residues. Germline assignment: CDR1 SGHRS and CDR2 YFSETQ. The CDR3 nucleotides read TGCGCCAGTTCCGGGGGCAGTACCTACGAGCAGTTCTTC. Its translation: CASSGGSTYEQFF.

About this clonotype itself: A far larger clone is just one base off, so this is likely a read error. V usage is TRBV25-1 and J usage is TRBJ2-7, with D maybe TRBD2 (5 bases). The V gene's germline CDR1 is MGHDK and CDR2 SYGVNS. V was cut by 1 base and J by 7 bases, with 20 bases left in between. The CDR3 is 16 amino acids. The CDR3 nucleotides are TGTGCCAGCAGTGAATCCCGCCCGGGAACGGGCAATGAGCAGTACTTC. It yields the protein CASSESRPGTGNEQYF.

This clonotype showed up many times. The rearrangement links TRBV11-1 to TRBJ2-1, with unresolved D. The CDR3 contains 12 residues. The germline gives CDR1 SGHAT, CDR2 FQDESV (reference sequence). V lost 5 bases, J lost 12 bases, and 14 bases lay in between. CDR3 amino acids: CASSPPSYGQFF. Written as DNA, the CDR3 is TGTGCCAGCAGCCCACCCAGCTATGGGCAGTTCTTC.

Ten or more counts support this clonotype. The V gene is TRBV3-1, the J gene TRBJ2-1, with D unresolved. CDR3 length: 16 amino acids. In germline, CDR1 is LGHDT, CDR2 YNNKEL (reference sequence). V was trimmed by 4 bases and J by 2 bases, leaving 15 bases between them. The CDR3, as DNA: TGTGCCAGCAGCCGCTTCCCTGACTCCACCTACAATGAGCAGTTCTTC. It codes for CASSRFPDSTYNEQFF.

This clonotype was detected many times. This chain uses TRBV20-1 with TRBJ1-2, with D perhaps matching TRBD1 (5 bases). Germline loops: CDR1 DFQATT, CDR2 SNEGSKA (reference sequence). This CDR3 region has 12 residues. The CDR3 region is CSSGGVSYGYTF. CDR3 DNA: TGCAGCTCGGGGGGGGTTTCATATGGCTACACCTTC.

This clonotype was seen ten or more times. The chain recombines TRBV6-1 with TRBJ2-7; a possible D gene is TRBD1 (6 bases). Trimming took 5 bases from V and 4 from J, leaving 12 bases between them. This CDR3 is 13 amino acids long. Germline CDR1 and CDR2: MNHNS and SASEGT. CDR3 protein: CASSKQGWYEQYF. DNA of the CDR3: TGTGCCAGCAGTAAACAGGGTTGGTACGAGCAGTACTTC.

This clonotype was seen many times. V is TRBV7-9 and J is TRBJ2-1, with a weak D call TRBD1 (6 bases). Germline V lookup: CDR1 SEHNR, CDR2 FQNEAQ (reference sequence). This CDR3 is built from 13 residues. The V end lost 5 bases, the J end lost 9 bases, and 14 bases lay between the germline ends. In DNA, the CDR3 is TGTGCCAGCAGCACCCAGCTGGGGGCTGAGCAGTTCTTC. Its protein product is CASSTQLGAEQFF.

The chain carries TRBV6-5 and TRBJ1-2; 8 bases line up with TRBD1. Looked up from germline, CDR1 is MNHEY and CDR2 is SVGAGI. CDR3 size: 14 residues. V lost 6 bases, J lost 5 bases, and 8 bases stayed unmatched. CDR3 region: CASSKTGERYGYTF. In DNA, the CDR3 is TGTGCCAGCAGCAAGACAGGGGAGCGATATGGCTACACCTTC.

This clonotype showed up many times. J is TRBJ2-1 and V is TRBV5-4, with D perhaps TRBD1 (6 bases). This CDR3 is built from 15 residues. Germline V gene sequence: CDR1 SGHNT, CDR2 YYREEE (reference sequence). Trimming pared 0 bases from V and 1 base from J, leaving 8 bases between. CDR3 protein: CASSLAQGSYNEQFF. Here the CDR3 DNA reads TGTGCCAGCAGCTTGGCGCAGGGGTCCTACAATGAGCAGTTCTTC.

This clonotype was observed a handful of times. This rearrangement joins TRBV23-1 to TRBJ2-5; D is uncertain. TRBV23-1 is annotated as an ORF whose role is uncertain. The CDR3 consists of 13 residues. V lost 0 bases and J 6 bases, leaving 8 bases between the germline ends. The CDR3 DNA is TGCGCCAGCAGTCAATCGTTGCTTCAGACCCAGTACTTC. Its translation is CASSQSLLQTQYF.

This clonotype was seen ten or more times. The chain is built from TRBV24-1 and TRBJ2-3; D perhaps matches TRBD2 (5 bases). The CDR3 loop spans 14 amino acids. Deletions cut 5 bases from V and 2 bases from J, with 10 bases between. The germline CDR1 and CDR2 sequences are KGHDR and SFDVKD. Written as DNA, the CDR3 is TGTGCCACCAGTGCCGGACTTCCCACAGATACGCAGTATTTT. Its translation: CATSAGLPTDTQYF.

V is TRBV7-2 and J is TRBJ2-1; 8 positions match TRBD2. The CDR3 contains 13 residues. Per germline, CDR1 SGHTA and CDR2 FQGNSA. V was clipped by 6 bases and J by 10 bases; unmatched bases: 8. The CDR3 loop is CASSSRLANEQFF. In nucleotides, the CDR3 is TGTGCCAGCAGTTCTAGACTAGCGAACGAGCAGTTCTTC.

The chain combines TRBV10-3 with TRBJ2-1; D gene unclear. V lost 7 bases and J lost 5, with 12 bases in between. Germline V gives CDR1 ENHRY, CDR2 SYGVKD. This CDR3 contains 13 residues. The CDR3: CAINGRRDNEQFF. The DNA of the CDR3 is TGTGCCATCAATGGCCGACGGGACAATGAGCAGTTCTTC.